This T cell receptor (beta chain) is from a study of CXCR3-negative and CXCR3-positive naive CD8 T cells (dated by TCRdb to the late 2010s). The study in broad terms: In total, 130 million to 150 million TRB reads were obtained, which works out to roughly 1.5 +/- 0.3 million reads per library. Diversity and physicochemical repertoire analyses were performed on around twelve donors pooled from two independent experiments. TRBV-TRBJ cluster analysis included naive subsets from about five donors and memory cells from 3 donors. General findings and caveats noted by the study authors: Both naive subsets had comparably high repertoire diversity, while memory CD8+ T cells had much lower repertoire diversity. Surface CD5, linked to self-reactivity in mice, was comparable between naive subsets; TCR interaction strength was therefore also inferred from TRB CDR3 physicochemical properties. Freshly isolated PBMCs were used for most assays because CXCR3 expression partially decreased after cryopreservation. Compared with CXCR3-negative naive cells, CXCR3-positive naive cells had TRB CDR3s with higher hydrophobicity (lower Kidera factor 4), lower energy, and higher strength and volume indices. Naive CXCR3-negative and CXCR3-positive cells from the same donor showed similar TRBV-TRBJ usage, whereas memory cells showed distinct patterns.

Instrument on record: NextSeq 550. The Human TCR Profiling Kit (MiLaboratory) was used to prepare UMI-labeled 5' RACE TRB cDNA libraries. cDNA synthesis used the entire amount of extracted RNA, and PCR amplification then used the entire amount of cDNA produced. Libraries were prepared in parallel using an identical number of PCR cycles. The study's own analysis went as follows. About 50,000 +/- 10,000 unique UMI-labeled TRB cDNA molecules per library were extracted with MIGEC and MiXCR, with at least two reads per UMI required. On average, each library contained about 40,000 +/- 10,000 functional in-frame TRB CDR3 nucleotide clonotypes without stop codons. After each sample was downsampled to 5000 UMI-labeled TRB molecules, VDJtools was used to calculate diversity metrics such as normalized Shannon-Wiener and Chao1. VDJtools was used to calculate clonotype-size-weighted physicochemical properties of the central five CDR3 residues, namely interaction energy, strength, volume and Kidera factor 4. Reads reprocessed by TCRdb are summarized as one entry per CDR3 protein sequence, and DNA is absent. The authors' filters were not applied to this entry. This sample's clone table shows 150,000 to 180,000 distinct CDR3 sequences. Jointly, the top ten make up under 0.5% of the sample.

Each CD8+ T cell subset was flow-sorted in triplicate, with some 300,000 cells per subset placed directly into RLT lysis buffer. Naive CD8+ T cells were defined stringently as CD45RO-CCR7+CD27+CD95- to exclude memory contaminants. Peripheral blood mononuclear cells were isolated from buffy coats using standard density gradient centrifugation. A FACSAria III was used to flow-sort naive CXCR3-negative and CXCR3-positive CD8+ T cells. An RNeasy Mini Kit was used to extract total RNA from the sorted cells. The CDR3 goes from the cysteine to the phenylalanine over 17 residues. No coding sequence is recorded. CDR1 and CDR2 are read off the germline V gene as SGDLS and YYNGEE. As concerns this clonotype: Its target antigen remains unknown.

This chain is built from TRBV9 and TRBJ2-7; the D call of TRBD2 rests on TCRdb alone, since no DNA is present to check it. Source material: naive CXCR3+ CD8+ T cells from blood. The sample's cell subset or site, from its label and the paper: CD45RO-CCR7+CD27+CD95- naive CD8+ T cells expressing CXCR3 (TNR3+). The sequence was obtained from a human donor in good health. Some clones in this sample may be carry-over from other donors' samples. The CDR3 region has the sequence CASSVAPFAGGQYEQYF.